Listed here are 27 T cell receptor beta chains from one sample, sequenced in a study of blood T cell repertoires in COVID-19 (dated by TCRdb to between 2020 and 2021). The library was built by means of the immunoSEQ multiplex PCR assay. Drawn from immuneACCESS, this table holds only the in-frame rearrangements with V and J called that TCRdb kept. Clones are partly lost; checked studies trace under half to an unresolved V gene and leave the rest unexplained. In all, the sample holds some 200,000 clones, and 80% to 90% of those were seen once. The ten largest clones represent around 1.5% of the sample. Sequenced material: peripheral blood. These receptors were obtained from a woman aged 40 to 50 who had recovered from COVID-19.

The rearrangement links TRBV12-3 or TRBV12-4 to TRBJ1-1; no clear D gene. V gave up 7 bases and J gave up 7 bases, with 10 bases separating them. The CDR3 runs 11 residues. The CDR3 coding sequence is TGTGCCAGCACCCCCCCTAGTGAAGCTTTCTTT. Residues: CASTPPSEAFF.

This rearrangement joins TRBV9 to TRBJ1-1; 7 nucleotides line up with TRBD1. V shed 4 bases and J 1 base; nucleotides not matched to a gene: 4. Germline V gene sequence: CDR1 SGDLS, CDR2 YYNGEE. The length of the CDR3 is 14 residues. This chain's CDR3 is CASSLRQGNTEAFF. The CDR3 nucleotides read TGTGCCAGCAGCTTACGACAGGGGAACACTGAAGCTTTCTTT.

V usage is TRBV6-5 and J usage is TRBJ1-5, with 9 nucleotides matching TRBD1. Germline CDR1 and CDR2: MNHEY and SVGAGI. V lost 6 bases, J lost 7 bases, and 1 base stayed unmatched. The CDR3 covers 12 residues. CDR3 amino acids: CASRTGGQPQHF. CDR3 nucleotides: TGTGCCAGCAGGACAGGGGGGCAGCCCCAGCATTTT.

This clone was picked up a small number of times. V usage is TRBV28 and J usage is TRBJ1-2, with 8 bases lining up with TRBD1. CDR3 size: 15 residues. Germline CDR1 is MDHEN and CDR2 is SYDVKM. With 9 bases clipped from V and 5 bases from J, the junction kept 14 bases outside the gene matches. CDR3 residues: CASWIPGTGGYGYTF. The CDR3 DNA reads as TGTGCCAGTTGGATCCCCGGGACAGGAGGTTATGGCTACACCTTC.

This clone has a handful of counts. Within the sample, other DNA sequences also encode this same CDR3. As DNA, the CDR3 is TGTGCCAGCTCACCTCAGGGGGGAGAGACCCAGTACTTC. Encoded protein: CASSPQGGETQYF. V gene TRBV18 combines with J gene TRBJ2-5; TRBD1 is a possible D gene (7 bases). V lost 3 bases and J 4 bases, leaving 9 bases between the germline ends. The CDR3 runs 13 residues. From germline, CDR1 is KGHSH and CDR2 LQKENI.

In DNA form, the CDR3 reads TGCGCCAGCAGCCCCGTTTCCAGGGGGCTCGGGGCCAACGTCCTGACTTTC. Protein sequence: CASSPVSRGLGANVLTF. The genes are TRBV4-3 and TRBJ2-6; 8 bases are a match to TRBD1. V lost 4 bases to trimming and J lost 4 bases; unmatched junction nucleotides: 9. This CDR3 comprises 17 residues. CDR1 is LGHNA and CDR2 is YSLEER in the germline V gene.

The chain joins TRBV25-1 to TRBJ1-3; D gene uncertain. The V and J ends lost 3 bases and 0 bases respectively, with 9 bases between them. The CDR3 extends over 15 amino acids. Germline CDR1 MGHDK, CDR2 SYGVNS. CDR3 in amino acids: CASSDEYDSGNTIYF. DNA for the CDR3: TGTGCCAGCAGTGATGAGTACGACTCTGGAAACACCATATATTTT.

This clone turned up a few times. The chain combines TRBV7-9 with TRBJ1-1; 8 positions match TRBD1. The CDR3 runs 15 residues. Germline CDR1 reads SEHNR; CDR2 reads FQNEAQ (reference sequence). J was trimmed by 0 bases and V by 5 bases; bases with no gene match: 5. CDR3 amino acids: CASSPRTGMNTEAFF. In nucleotides, the CDR3 is TGTGCCAGCAGCCCTCGGACAGGGATGAACACTGAAGCTTTCTTT.

The CDR3 region has the DNA TGTGCCAGCCAGCGGGGGGATTCCGTCAATGAGCAGTTCTTC. Translation gives CASQRGDSVNEQFF. The chain uses TRBV9 and TRBJ2-1, with TRBD2 matching over 9 bases. V lost 7 bases and J lost 6; bases outside the gene matches: 8. CDR1 is SGDLS, CDR2 YYNGEE, per germline. CDR3 length: 14 amino acids.

A word on this clone: Given a much more abundant clone one base away, this may be a read error. The rearrangement links TRBV7-9 to TRBJ1-2; the D is unclear. Germline-derived CDR1 and CDR2 are SEHNR and FQNEAQ (reference sequence). CDR3 size: 12 residues. V was clipped by 2 bases and J by 2 bases, with 3 bases between them. CDR3: CASSLSNYGYTF. CDR3 nucleotide sequence: TGTGCCAGCAGCTTATCAAACTATGGCTACACCTTC.

This clone occurred a few times. The chain has TRBV7-2 and TRBJ1-3; TRBD1 might be the D (5 bases). V was shortened by 0 bases and J by 0 bases, with 9 bases between the two germline ends. CDR1 and CDR2 from the germline V gene are SGHTA and FQGNSA. This CDR3 has 16 amino acids. The CDR3 DNA sequence: TGTGCCAGCAGCTTAGCTCCCGGGGGCTCTGGAAACACCATATATTTT. Translated: CASSLAPGGSGNTIYF.

This clone was seen only a few times. J is TRBJ2-5 and V is TRBV5-5, with 11 nucleotides matching TRBD2. Germline lookup yields CDR1 SGHKS and CDR2 YYEKEE (reference sequence). CDR3 length equals 16 residues. Trimming removed 0 bases from V and 5 bases from J; junction bases left unmatched: 6. Here the CDR3 DNA reads TGTGCCAGCAGCTTGGCGGTAGCGGGGGGGCGGGAGACCCAGTACTTC. Its protein product is CASSLAVAGGRETQYF.

The rearrangement links TRBV11-2 to TRBJ1-5; the match to TRBD1 covers 7 bases. V lost 0 bases to trimming and J lost 7 bases; unmatched junction nucleotides: 0. The CDR3 consists of 13 residues. The germline CDR1 and CDR2 sequences are SGHAT and FQNNGV. The CDR3 DNA reads as TGTGCCAGCAGCTTAGACAGGGGGCAGCCCCAGCATTTT. Protein sequence: CASSLDRGQPQHF.

V usage is TRBV18 and J usage is TRBJ1-2, with 11 bases matching TRBD1. Germline V lookup: CDR1 KGHSH, CDR2 LQKENI. V shed 3 bases, J shed 3 bases, and the junction held 9 bases outside the gene matches. CDR3 length equals 17 residues. CDR3 residues: CASSPRDRGILDYGYTF. CDR3 sequence (DNA): TGTGCCAGCTCACCCCGGGACAGGGGGATCTTGGACTATGGCTACACCTTC. The full variable domain, completed using reference TRBV18 and TRBJ1-2, is NAGVMQNPRHLVRRRGQEARLRCSPMKGHSHVYWYRQLPEEGLKFMVYLQKENIIDESGMPKERFSAEFPKEGPSILRIQQVVRGDSAAYFCASSPRDRGILDYGYTFGSGTRLTVV.

This clone was recorded a few times. The chain carries TRBV7-6 and TRBJ2-7; TRBD2 matches at 9 bases. The germline V gene has CDR1 SGHVS and CDR2 FNYEAQ. V lost 4 bases to trimming and J lost 2 bases; unmatched junction nucleotides: 3. The CDR3 loop spans 14 amino acids. The CDR3 region is CASSSGLAPYEQYF. The CDR3 coding sequence is TGTGCCAGCAGCTCGGGACTAGCCCCCTACGAGCAGTACTTC. The whole variable domain, filled in from reference TRBV7-6 and TRBJ2-7, reads GAGVSQSPRYKVTKRGQDVALRCDPISGHVSLYWYRQALGQGPEFLTYFNYEAQQDKSGLPNDRFSAERPEGSISTLTIQRTEQRDSAMYRCASSSGLAPYEQYFGPGTRLTVT.

The CDR3 sequence: CASSPDREDEQFF. DNA for the CDR3: TGTGCCAGCAGCCCCGACAGGGAAGATGAGCAGTTCTTC. The chain recombines TRBV7-3 with TRBJ2-1; 7 bases map to TRBD1. Germline CDR1 and CDR2: SGHTA and FQGTGA. The CDR3 covers 13 residues. The V segment lost 5 bases and the J segment 8 bases; nucleotides outside the gene matches: 6.

On this clone: The junction shows a germline mismatch at one end, possibly a read error. The chain joins TRBV13 to TRBJ2-4; possible D gene TRBD1, 6 bases. Germline CDR1 is PRHDT and CDR2 is FYEKMQ (reference sequence). This CDR3 has 14 amino acids. DNA of the CDR3: TGTGCCAGCACCTTAGGCAGGGGCAAAAACATTCAGTACTTC. This gives the protein CASTLGRGKNIQYF. Full variable domain (outside the CDR3, taken from reference TRBV13 and TRBJ2-4): AAGVIQSPRHLIKEKRETATLKCYPIPRHDTVYWYQQGPGQDPQFLISFYEKMQSDKGSIPDRFSAQQFSDYHSELNMSSLELGDSALYFCASTLGRGKNIQYFGAGTRLSVL.

The chain employs TRBV6-6 and TRBJ1-5; possibly TRBD1 for D (5 bases). Germline-derived CDR1 and CDR2 are MNHNY and SVGAGI (reference sequence). The CDR3 is made up of 14 amino acids. Trimming stripped 7 bases from V and 6 bases from J, with 16 bases between. Here the CDR3 DNA reads TGTGCCAGCACCTCCCAGGGACTTCTTCAGCCCCAGCATTTT. Its translation: CASTSQGLLQPQHF.

This clone appeared once. The rearrangement uses TRBV9 and TRBJ2-1, with 7 nucleotides matching TRBD2. Germline CDR1 SGDLS, CDR2 YYNGEE. After removal of 0 bases from V and 6 bases from J, the junction contained 12 bases not matched to a gene. The CDR3 contains 17 residues. CDR3 in DNA: TGTGCCAGCAGCGTAGGGGGTTTGGGCGGGAGAGGCAATGAGCAGTTCTTC. The encoded protein is CASSVGGLGGRGNEQFF.

The chain is built from TRBV3-1 (or the pseudogene TRBV3-2) and TRBJ1-1; TRBD1 is a possible D gene (5 bases). Germline CDR1 and CDR2: LGHDT and YNNKEL (reference sequence). V gave up 3 bases and J gave up 8 bases, with 16 bases separating them. The CDR3 contains 14 residues. The CDR3 here is CASSQEKRGLEAFF. In nucleotides, the CDR3 is TGTGCCAGCAGCCAGGAAAAAAGGGGACTAGAAGCTTTCTTT.

This chain uses TRBV15 with TRBJ1-1, with 7 bases identical to TRBD1. Germline values: CDR1 LNHNV, CDR2 YYDKDF (reference sequence). The CDR3 contains 16 residues. V dropped 0 bases and J dropped 2; count of bases not matched to a gene: 6. The CDR3 is CATSRDSGTDNTEAFF. The CDR3 DNA reads TGTGCCACCAGCAGAGATAGTGGGACAGACAACACTGAAGCTTTCTTT.

J is TRBJ1-5 and V is TRBV6-4; D is undetermined. V lost 5 bases and J lost 0, with 5 bases in between. CDR1 is MRHNA, CDR2 SNTAGT, per germline. This CDR3 is 13 amino acids long. CDR3 amino acids: CASSFNSNQPQHF. CDR3 in DNA: TGTGCCAGCAGTTTTAATAGCAATCAGCCCCAGCATTTT.

The gene calls are TRBV24-1 and TRBJ1-5, with 7 bases lining up with TRBD1. Losses at the gene ends were 7 bases for V and 0 bases for J; bases not matched to a gene: 2. Germline-derived CDR1 and CDR2 are KGHDR and SFDVKD. There are 14 residues in the CDR3. The chain's CDR3 is CATSRDSSNQPQHF. In nucleotides, the CDR3 is TGTGCCACCAGCCGGGACAGTAGCAATCAGCCCCAGCATTTT.

The CDR3 reads CASSSPPGQGGFYEQYF. The CDR3 DNA is TGTGCCAGCAGCTCTCCCCCGGGACAGGGAGGATTCTACGAGCAGTACTTC. The gene calls are TRBV11-2 and TRBJ2-7; 9 bases match TRBD1. This CDR3 has 17 amino acids. Germline V lookup: CDR1 SGHAT, CDR2 FQNNGV. V was pared by 4 bases and J by 3 bases, with 13 bases of the junction left unmatched.

The V call is TRBV11-2, the J call TRBJ2-2; possible D gene TRBD1, 5 bases. The CDR3 runs to 17 residues. Germline-derived CDR1 and CDR2 are SGHAT and FQNNGV. V dropped 2 bases and J dropped 7 bases, with 20 bases sitting between them. Here the CDR3 DNA reads TGTGCCAGCAGCTTAACTGGTTGGGTAGGGGTCGTCGGGGAGCTGTTTTTT. Protein product: CASSLTGWVGVVGELFF.

The chain recombines TRBV3-1 (or the pseudogene TRBV3-2) with TRBJ1-5, with a weak D call TRBD1 (6 bases). The CDR3 covers 15 residues. Germline CDR1 reads LGHDT; CDR2 reads YNNKEL (reference sequence). V gave up 3 bases and J gave up 6 bases, with 15 bases separating them. The CDR3 is CASSQSGTPRQPQHF. Here the CDR3 DNA reads TGTGCCAGCAGCCAGAGTGGGACACCACGTCAGCCCCAGCATTTT.

This sequence joins TRBV11-2 and TRBJ1-5; D call uncertain. The CDR3 length is 13 residues. Germline CDR1 and CDR2: SGHAT and FQNNGV. V lost 3 bases to trimming and J lost 5 bases, with 8 bases between them. Here the CDR3 reads CASSFNRDQPQHF. The CDR3, as DNA: TGTGCCAGCAGCTTTAATCGCGATCAGCCCCAGCATTTT.